The sequence of this TCR beta chain was determined in a study of OX40 agonist ivuxolimab in advanced cancers. Study conclusions and caveats: With doses of 0.1 to 3.0 mg/kg, CD4+ and CD8+ blood T cells had undergone clonal expansion by week 6.

Comment on this clone: What it binds is unknown. The same CDR3 also results from other DNA sequences found in this sample.

Profiling relied on immunoSEQ multiplex PCR, and the TCRdb table lists in-frame clones only, not all of them. This sample has about 61,000 clones, with over 80% found just once. This CDR3 contains 12 residues. CDR1 is MNHEY and CDR2 is SMNVEV in the germline V gene (reference sequence). The V end was cut by 1 base, the J end by 8 bases, with 6 bases between. This sequence was found in an adult with an advanced solid tumor such as melanoma, head and neck, liver or kidney cancer. The chain employs TRBV27 and TRBJ2-1; D call uncertain. The sample here was CD4+ or CD8+ T cells sorted from blood, taken in a trial of the OX40 agonist ivuxolimab. CDR3 loop: CASSLYGDEQFF. CDR3 in DNA: TGTGCCAGCAGTTTATATGGCGATGAGCAGTTCTTC.